The sequence of this TCR beta chain was determined in a study of cytomegalovirus exposure and HLA in healthy donors. Germline CDR1 is LGHNA and CDR2 is YSLEER. J lost 3 bases, V lost 1 base, and 11 bases had no gene match. CDR3 length equals 18 residues. PCR primers comprised 60 Vbeta and 13 Jbeta primers. Data came from immunoSEQ multiplex PCR; TCRdb stores just in-frame clones and leaves some out. Found here are roughly 150,000 clones, approximately 80% of them singletons; the top ten hold approximately 15%. The V gene is TRBV4-3, the J gene TRBJ1-3, with 8 bases identical to TRBD1. The source material was PBMCs. This sequence was found in a woman aged 40 to 50 in good health and CMV-seronegative. The CDR3 reads CASSQGRGGRGLGNTIYF. CDR3 sequence (DNA): TGCGCCAGCAGCCAAGGCCGAGGGGGCAGGGGGCTTGGAAACACCATATATTTT.